These T cell receptor beta chains were read from a single sample in a study of blood T cell repertoires in COVID-19. The protocol was immunoSEQ multiplex PCR, while the TCRdb copy is restricted to in-frame clones and leaves out a portion. The sample holds hundreds of thousands of clones, roughly 87% seen once. The material sequenced was PBMCs or T cells enriched from blood (not recorded which). These receptors originate from a woman in her forties who had recovered from COVID-19. Both conserved end residues are part of each CDR3. The D gene is left open where the match is weak. Some rows mark clone size as missing; the rest say once, few, many or name a class of expanded clone.

>NA|NA|TRBJ1-4|TRBV9
CASSHPRGNLANEKLFF
TGTGCCAGCAGCCACCCGCGGGGAAACCTCGCTAATGAAAAACTGTTTTTT
>NA|NA|TRBJ1-4|TRBV7-2
CASSVTGSFATNEKLFF
TGTGCCAGCAGCGTGACCGGGAGCTTTGCAACTAATGAAAAACTGTTTTTT
>NA|TRBD1|TRBJ1-2|TRBV19
CASSISTGGNYGYTF
TGTGCCAGTAGTATCTCGACAGGGGGGAATTATGGCTACACCTTC
>NA|NA|TRBJ2-7|TRBV27
CASSLFPRQGGEQYF
TGTGCCAGCAGTTTATTTCCCAGGCAAGGGGGCGAGCAGTACTTC
>NA|TRBD2|TRBJ2-1|TRBV7-9
CATASGFGNEQFF
TGTGCCACCGCTAGCGGCTTTGGCAATGAGCAGTTCTTC
>NA|NA|TRBJ2-6|TRBV15
CATSSRVAGANVLTF
TGTGCCACCAGCAGCAGGGTAGCTGGGGCCAACGTCCTGACTTTC
>NA|NA|TRBJ2-7|TRBV5-1
CASAPAGGGTGSQYF
TGCGCCAGCGCCCCGGCTGGGGGGGGTACAGGGTCGCAGTACTTC
>NA|TRBD2|TRBJ2-1|TRBV30
CAWSVLLLAGEPEQFF
TGTGCCTGGAGTGTACTTCTCCTAGCGGGAGAACCTGAGCAGTTCTTC
>many|TRBD2|TRBJ2-1|TRBV7-3
CASSAGGAYNEQFF
TGTGCCAGCAGCGCGGGAGGGGCCTACAATGAGCAGTTCTTC
>NA|TRBD2|TRBJ2-3|TRBV7-3
CASSLNARTSATDTQYF
TGTGCCAGCAGCTTAAACGCGAGGACTAGCGCAACAGATACGCAGTATTTT
>NA|NA|TRBJ1-1|TRBV28
CASSPGFPTEAFF
TGTGCCAGCAGTCCAGGGTTCCCCACTGAAGCTTTCTTT
>NA|TRBD2|TRBJ2-1|TRBV11-2
CASSKIAGGYNEQFF
TGTGCCAGCAGCAAGATAGCGGGAGGCTACAATGAGCAGTTCTTC
>NA|NA|TRBJ1-1|TRBV2
CASTDRGTAEAFF
TGTGCCAGCACCGACCGGGGTACCGCTGAAGCTTTCTTT
>NA|NA|TRBJ2-1|TRBV14
CASSQTRGAQWGNEQFF
TGTGCCAGCAGCCAAACCCGTGGGGCCCAATGGGGCAATGAGCAGTTCTTC
>NA|NA|TRBJ1-1|TRBV5-1
CASSLDGAGKGEAFF
TGCGCCAGCAGCTTGGACGGTGCGGGAAAGGGTGAAGCTTTCTTT
>NA|NA|TRBJ1-2|TRBV3-1/TRBV3-2
CASSQDSRQTTGYTF
TGTGCCAGCAGCCAAGATAGTAGGCAGACTACTGGCTACACCTTC
>NA|TRBD2|TRBJ2-1|TRBV5-6
CASSLETSGRVDEQFF
TGTGCCAGCAGCTTGGAAACCAGCGGGAGGGTTGATGAGCAGTTCTTC
>NA|NA|TRBJ1-1|TRBV11-2
CASSRSYRASTEAFF
TGTGCCAGCAGCCGATCATACAGGGCAAGCACTGAAGCTTTCTTT
>NA|NA|TRBJ2-4|TRBV4-2
CASSQVGGTDNIQYF
TGTGCCAGCAGCCAAGTAGGAGGGACGGATAACATTCAGTACTTC
>NA|TRBD2|TRBJ2-2|TRBV11-3
CASTFLPSGRPLAGELFF
TGTGCCAGCACCTTTCTGCCTAGCGGGAGGCCCCTGGCCGGGGAGCTGTTTTTT
>NA|TRBD1|TRBJ2-5|TRBV9
CASSPTGQGRETQYF
TGTGCCAGCAGCCCCACGGGACAGGGCCGGGAGACCCAGTACTTC
>NA|TRBD1|TRBJ1-4|TRBV7-2
CASSLVRDSVEKLFF
TGTGCCAGCAGCTTGGTCCGGGACAGCGTCGAGAAACTGTTTTTT